The next 2 T cell receptor beta chains were all read from a single sample in a study of CD8+CD57+ T cells in acquired aplastic anemia. Genomic DNA constituted the template upon which TCR beta VDJ and CDR3 profiling was performed. TCRdb re-derived calls from the reads in MiXCR, one entry per CDR3 protein. The sample holds some 92,000 distinct CDR3 sequences; roughly two thirds are singletons and the top ten take about 62%. Patients chosen for sequencing had shown CD8+CD57+ cell expansion by flow cytometry. Material for sequencing was sorted CD4+, CD8+, or CD8+CD57+ T cells (not recorded which) from PBMCs. These receptor sequences come from a human donor with aplastic anemia.

The genes are TRBV11-1 and TRBJ2-3; the match to TRBD2 covers 7 bases. Germline V gene sequence: CDR1 SGHAT, CDR2 FQDESV (reference sequence). The CDR3 contains 15 residues. J lost 3 bases, V lost 2 bases, and 5 bases had no gene match. In DNA form, the CDR3 reads TGTGCCAGCAGCTTAAACAGCGGGGTGACAGATACGCAGTATTTT. Translating it yields CASSLNSGVTDTQYF.

The chain has TRBV7-8 and TRBJ2-7; D is unresolved. Germline V lookup: CDR1 SGHVS, CDR2 FQNEAQ. This CDR3 has 13 residues. The V end was cut by 5 bases, the J end by 6 bases, with 14 bases between. DNA of the CDR3: TGTGCCAGCAGCGTGGGCCCTCGCGGCGAGCAGTACTTC. Translated: CASSVGPRGEQYF.